A selection of T cell receptor beta chains follows, all from one sample in a study. TCRdb recomputed calls from the RT-PCR reads with MiXCR, one row per CDR3 protein. The table has more than 600,000 distinct CDR3 sequences, 14% seen once. Sequenced material: memory CD4+ T cells from blood. The receptors were gathered from a female donor in good health, serving as a healthy control. Each CDR3 is given without its conserved first and last residue.

V gene	CDR3 protein
TRBV29-1	SVEAGVGQPQH
TRBV20-1	SASKPGQGNTEAF
TRBV6-2/TRBV6-3	ASTQPTGLTGELF
TRBV6-5	ASSYRHEAF
TRBV6-1	ASIALRTDTQY
TRBV12-3/TRBV12-4	ASSLWAVTETQY
TRBV13	ASSLEWNRGSRIREKQY
TRBV5-1	ASSSQGIQETQY
TRBV6-2/TRBV6-3	ASSYEEGDTEAF
TRBV6-1	ASSERSNVY
TRBV6-5	ASSYSRLAGGGTGELF
TRBV7-9	ASRSGTDFEAF
TRBV7-2	ASSSYVAQETQY
TRBV20-1	SAGGRGERSNQPQH
TRBV7-2	ASSLGQNSPLH
TRBV5-1	ASSLPGRDGYT
TRBV5-1	ASSLSLAQNEQF
TRBV7-2	ASPARVTPPDGYT
TRBV24-1	ATSDSGRGSGDEQF
TRBV28	ASSLTRKTQY
TRBV5-1	ASSLGGGSRNEQF
TRBV6-5	ASSPTGPRSEQY
TRBV15	ATSKRGQANQPQH
TRBV5-5	ASSPRRGGHNEQF
TRBV20-1	SVQTSTDTQY
TRBV15	ATRAPSTTNEKLF
TRBV28	ASTITTGYTEAF
TRBV5-1	ASSTGTPSYEQY
TRBV20-1	SARKQGSSYNSPLH
TRBV5-1	ASSLVAGALNTEAF
TRBV5-1	ASSLAMGLTYNEQF
TRBV30	AWRGTGTGELF
TRBV20-1	SAQGATVLH
TRBV6-5	ASSPVAGGGSYEQY
TRBV3-1	ASSLLQGAEQY
TRBV7-2	ASSSALAKNIQY
TRBV12-3/TRBV12-4	ASRQGSTNEKLF
TRBV5-1	ASSALVREFLYNEQF
TRBV4-3	ASSQEWNTGYGYT
TRBV10-3	AIRAASGQETQY
TRBV18	ASSPVKGDQPQH
TRBV24-1	ATRPAGGSYNEQF
TRBV27	ATPFMEETQY
TRBV5-1	ASSLRERIYEQF
TRBV20-1	SARGRGILSYEQY
TRBV7-2	ASSLVWLPNTGELF
TRBV2	AAAGYKSAGELF
TRBV6-6	ASSAGLAGPITDTQY
TRBV4-2	ASSQSAVEKLF
TRBV5-1	ASSLESGAPQH
TRBV20-1	SAPGQRYSYEQY
TRBV6-2/TRBV6-3	ASSGQTTEKLF
TRBV15	ATSRDHFLVLAEDGEQF
TRBV24-1	ATSRYTGDTGDLF
TRBV20-1	SALQGNSNQPQH
TRBV7-2	ASSLSGVPYEQY
TRBV5-4	ASSLVSTGANTGELF
TRBV12-3/TRBV12-4	ASSQTGGISEAF
TRBV5-1	ASSLGVVGTGQGYGYT